Listed below are T cell receptor beta chains from one sample, sequenced in a study of blood T cell repertoires in COVID-19. The repertoire was sequenced with immunoSEQ multiplex PCR; TCRdb's copy has only in-frame clones and lacks some. The sample yields a few hundred thousand clones, approximately 80% seen once. Sequencing was performed on peripheral blood. The receptors were gathered from a man under 40 with active or convalescent COVID-19. CDR3s include the opening cysteine and the closing phenylalanine or tryptophan. A D gene is named only where the DNA matches it firmly. Size tells how often a clone was seen (once, few, many) or the class of an expanded clone, and some rows leave it out.

v_call	d_call	clone_size	j_call	cdr3_nt	cdr3_aa
TRBV5-5	-	-	TRBJ1-5	TGTGCCAGCAGCTTGGGACAGCCCGGACAGCCCCAGCATTTT	CASSLGQPGQPQHF
TRBV25-1	TRBD1	-	TRBJ2-1	TGTGCCAGCAGTGAAGCCAGGGGGCGCAGGTTCTTC	CASSEARGRRFF
TRBV9	-	-	TRBJ2-1	TGTGCCAGCAGCGTAGGTCGAGGGTCCTCCTACAATGAGCAGTTCTTC	CASSVGRGSSYNEQFF
TRBV27	-	-	TRBJ1-2	TGTGCCAGCAGTTTCCGTAATGAGAGGGATGGCTACACCTTC	CASSFRNERDGYTF
TRBV15	-	-	TRBJ2-7	TGTGCCACCAGCAGAGATCGTGGGGGCCCCTTCGAGCAGTACTTC	CATSRDRGGPFEQYF
TRBV28	TRBD1	-	TRBJ2-6	TGTGCCAGCAGCCAGCCAGGGGGCCCTGGGGCCAACGTCCTGACTTTC	CASSQPGGPGANVLTF
TRBV14	TRBD1	-	TRBJ1-5	TGTGCCAGTCCCCCAGGGGGCCGCAATCAGCCCCAGCATTTT	CASPPGGRNQPQHF
TRBV4-1	-	-	TRBJ2-3	TGCGCCAGCAGCCAAGGTCACATCGGGGTAGGGCTTGGAGATACGCAGTATTTT	CASSQGHIGVGLGDTQYF
TRBV29-1	TRBD1	-	TRBJ1-2	TGCAGCGTTGAGGGGGACAGGGTGGGTGACTATGGCTACACCTTC	CSVEGDRVGDYGYTF
TRBV20-1	-	-	TRBJ2-5	TGCAGTGCTAACGGTCCAGGAACCCAGTACTTC	CSANGPGTQYF
TRBV30	TRBD1	-	TRBJ1-1	TGTGCCTGGAGTGTAGGACGACCCCTCGGGACAGGGGGCGTTGGAGCTTTCTTT	CAWSVGRPLGTGGVGAFF
TRBV4-2	-	-	TRBJ2-7	TGTGCCAGCAGCCAAGTCGACTCGAGCTCCTACGAGCAGTACTTC	CASSQVDSSSYEQYF
TRBV7-8	TRBD1	-	TRBJ1-3	TGTGCCAGCAGCCAGACCTACACCAGGGGGCCCTACGCCTCTGGAAACACCATATATTTT	CASSQTYTRGPYASGNTIYF
TRBV2	TRBD2	-	TRBJ2-3	TGTGCCAGCGGATGGACTAGACAAGATACGCAGTATTTT	CASGWTRQDTQYF
TRBV5-4	-	few	TRBJ1-1	TGTGCCAGCAGCTTGGGAGGTAGGACTGAAGCTTTCTTT	CASSLGGRTEAFF
TRBV6-5	-	-	TRBJ1-1	TGTGCCAGCAGCCGCTCTTCGTCTGGGGCCACTGAAGCTTTCTTT	CASSRSSSGATEAFF
TRBV13	-	-	TRBJ2-7	TGTGCCAGCAGCCCCAAACGACAGACCTACGAGCAGTACTTC	CASSPKRQTYEQYF
TRBV19	-	few	TRBJ2-1	TGTGCCAGTAATAGGAGGGCGGGGTACAATGAGCAGTTCTTC	CASNRRAGYNEQFF
TRBV4-1	TRBD1	-	TRBJ2-5	TGCGCCAGCAGCCAAGGACAGGGGCTAGTTGCGTTAGAGACCCAGTACTTC	CASSQGQGLVALETQYF
TRBV19	-	-	TRBJ2-7	TGTGCCAGTAAGGGCAGGGGCTACGAGCAGTACTTC	CASKGRGYEQYF
TRBV7-6	TRBD1	-	TRBJ1-5	TGTGCCAGCAGCTTAGGGGACAGGACCAATCAGCCCCAGCATTTT	CASSLGDRTNQPQHF
TRBV19	-	-	TRBJ2-7	TGTGCCAGTAGTATCACACCAGACTCCTACGAGCAGTACTTC	CASSITPDSYEQYF
TRBV7-2	-	-	TRBJ1-2	TGTGCCAGCAGCTTAGTGGCGGGGAGTGGCTACACCTTC	CASSLVAGSGYTF
TRBV2	-	-	TRBJ2-1	TGTGCCAGCAGTAGCGGCAAGGGGGTGAATCAGTTCTTC	CASSSGKGVNQFF
TRBV9	TRBD2	-	TRBJ2-2	TGTGCCAGCAGCGTAGCTCGGGGGGGGACTCCAGGCAACACCGGGGAGCTGTTTTTT	CASSVARGGTPGNTGELFF
TRBV4-3	-	-	TRBJ2-3	TGCGCCAGCAGCCAACGGGGTGCGGGTACAGATACGCAGTATTTT	CASSQRGAGTDTQYF
TRBV7-2	TRBD2	-	TRBJ2-1	TGTGCCAGCAGCTCCGGACTAGCGGACAATGAGCAGTTCTTC	CASSSGLADNEQFF
TRBV28	TRBD1	-	TRBJ2-5	TGTGCCAGCAGGGAACAGGGGCAAGAGACCCAGTACTTC	CASREQGQETQYF
TRBV11-2	TRBD1	-	TRBJ1-4	TGTGCCAGCAGCCGCACAGGGGAGACTAATGAAAAACTGTTTTTT	CASSRTGETNEKLFF
TRBV6-5	-	once	TRBJ2-6	TGTGCCAGCAGCTCCGAGAGCTCTGGGGCCAACGTCCTGACTTTC	CASSSESSGANVLTF
TRBV2	TRBD2	-	TRBJ2-5	TGTGCCAGCAGCCCAAGTAGCGGGGGGGCGGAGACCCAGTACTTC	CASSPSSGGAETQYF
TRBV7-9	TRBD1	-	TRBJ1-1	TGTGCCAGCAGCTACCCGGACAGGGGGCGCGATTCGGCTTTCTTT	CASSYPDRGRDSAFF
TRBV7-8	-	-	TRBJ2-7	TGTGCCAGCAGCTTGGTCACAAGAGGGTACGACGAGCAGTACTTC	CASSLVTRGYDEQYF
TRBV2	TRBD1	-	TRBJ1-6	TGTGCCAGCATGAGACAGGGGAGCGAATCACCCCTCCACTTT	CASMRQGSESPLHF
TRBV7-2	-	once	TRBJ1-2	TGTGCCAGCAGCTTAGAGCGGGGATCTCATGGCTACACCTTC	CASSLERGSHGYTF
TRBV6-5	-	-	TRBJ1-1	TGTGCCAGCACCCTGACAGCGAACACTGAAGCTTTCTTT	CASTLTANTEAFF
TRBV7-2	-	-	TRBJ1-2	TGTGCCAGCAGCTTAGATGGCGGGGAGCGTAGTGCCTTC	CASSLDGGERSAF
TRBV30	TRBD1	-	TRBJ1-2	TGTGCCTGGGACCCCGCCGGGACAGCCGACGTAACCTTC	CAWDPAGTADVTF
TRBV15	-	-	TRBJ2-4	TGTGCCACCAGCAGAGATCGAAGTAGCGACATTCAGTACTTC	CATSRDRSSDIQYF
TRBV9	TRBD1	-	TRBJ1-1	TGTGCCAGCAGCGGACGACAGGGGGTCATGAACACTGAAGCTTTCTTT	CASSGRQGVMNTEAFF
TRBV6-5	TRBD1	-	TRBJ2-3	TGTGCCAGCAAATTGGGACAGGGTGGTGATACGCAGTATTTT	CASKLGQGGDTQYF
TRBV30	-	-	TRBJ2-3	TGTGCCAGCGCGGCAGGGGGGACAGATACGCAGTATTTT	CASAAGGTDTQYF
TRBV15	TRBD2	large	TRBJ2-1	TGTGCCACCAGCAGAGATGAGACTAGCGGGGGCCCGTACAATGAGCAGTTCTTC	CATSRDETSGGPYNEQFF
TRBV7-2	-	-	TRBJ2-3	TGTGCCAGCAGCCCGGGGTGGGCAGGGAGGCGCTTAGATACGCAGTATTTT	CASSPGWAGRRLDTQYF
TRBV18	-	-	TRBJ1-1	TGTGCCAGCTCCCCGTATACCCCAGTGGACACTGAAGCTTTCTTT	CASSPYTPVDTEAFF